This TCR beta chain was sequenced for a study of T cell repertoires in cytomegalovirus infection. Study conclusions and caveats: Based on cumulative public TCR beta family frequency, carriers of CMV plus the relevant HLA were identified. HLA-C-restricted, CMV-specific TCR beta clonotypes were dominant ex vivo.

This clonotype was recorded at least ten times. Its antigen remains unidentified. The germline gene is not matched at one end of the junction; a read error may be the cause. Each CDR3 protein is one row after TCRdb ran MiXCR on the reads. The data show some 450,000 distinct CDR3 sequences, approximately 30% seen once. This CDR3 has 14 residues. The chain carries TRBV12-3 or TRBV12-4 and TRBJ1-5, with D possibly TRBD1 on 6 matching bases. Specimen: PBMCs. The receptor comes from a human donor in good health (CMV status not recorded). Some clones in this sample may be carry-over from other donors' samples. CDR3 region: CASSLGGTNQPQHF. The CDR3 bases are TGTGCCAGCAGCTTAGGGGGTACGAATCAGCCCCAGCATTTT.